These T cell receptor beta chains were read from a single sample in a study of shared clonotypes between healthy human individuals. Clones were read by immunoSEQ multiplex PCR, and TCRdb kept only the in-frame ones, dropping some. The sample shows 330,000 or so clones, around four fifths of them seen only once. Sequenced: memory CD4+ T cells sorted from blood. Receptors were obtained from a man aged 30 to 39 in good health. Both conserved end residues are part of each CDR3. Each record gives: clone size, V gene, D gene, J gene, CDR3 DNA, CDR3 protein. The D gene is left open where the match is weak. Expanded clones are given a class, and other clones once, few, many or no size at all.

-	TRBV5-6	-	TRBJ2-1	TGTGCCAGCAGCTCGGGACGGCGTGGGGGCAATGAGCAGTTCTTC	CASSSGRRGGNEQFF
-	TRBV9	TRBD1	TRBJ2-5	TGTGCCAGCAGCCGGGGACAGCAAGAGACCCAGTACTTC	CASSRGQQETQYF
few	TRBV9	TRBD2	TRBJ2-3	TGTGCCAGCAGCGTAGAGGGGCTAGCGGGAGGGCCGCGGGATACGCAGTATTTT	CASSVEGLAGGPRDTQYF
-	TRBV5-1	-	TRBJ2-1	TGCGCCAGCAGCTTGGCCCCAGAGAACAATGAGCAGTTCTTC	CASSLAPENNEQFF
-	TRBV25-1	-	TRBJ2-1	TGTGCCAGCAGTGCAGGGGAGCGACCCCGCTACAATGAGCAGTTCTTC	CASSAGERPRYNEQFF
-	TRBV10-2	TRBD2	TRBJ2-1	TGCGCCAGCAGTTATGGACTAGCGGGACTAGATGAGCAGTTCTTC	CASSYGLAGLDEQFF
-	TRBV20-1	TRBD1	TRBJ2-1	TGCAGTGCTCGACAGGGGAATGAGCAGTTCTTC	CSARQGNEQFF
few	TRBV2	-	TRBJ1-1	TGTGCCAGCAGTGAAGCCAGAGGGGGAGCGAACACTGAAGCTTTCTTT	CASSEARGGANTEAFF
-	TRBV18	-	TRBJ1-3	TGTGCCAGCTCACCAACGGGCCCAAACTCTGGAAACACCATATATTTT	CASSPTGPNSGNTIYF
few	TRBV10-3	-	TRBJ2-3	TGTGCCATCCGACAGAGGCTCGGCACAGATACGCAGTATTTT	CAIRQRLGTDTQYF
few	TRBV2	-	TRBJ2-4	TGTGCCAGCAGACAAACAACTACAGGGACCAAAAACATTCAGTACTTC	CASRQTTTGTKNIQYF
-	TRBV19	TRBD2	TRBJ2-2	TGTGCCAGTAGTGCTCTAGCGGGAGGGATCACCGGGGAGCTGTTTTTT	CASSALAGGITGELFF
-	TRBV27	-	TRBJ2-5	TGTGCCAGCAGTTTTTCTGGGGAAGCGATGGCCCAGTACTTC	CASSFSGEAMAQYF
-	TRBV6-1	-	TRBJ2-7	TGTGCCAGCAAATCAGGCCCTTCCTCCTACGAGCAGTACTTC	CASKSGPSSYEQYF
-	TRBV11-2	TRBD1	TRBJ2-4	TGTGCCAGCAGCGGGGGACAGGTAAACATTCAGTACTTC	CASSGGQVNIQYF
-	TRBV7-8	TRBD1	TRBJ2-3	TGTGCCAGCAGCCCCGGACAGGGCCGAGATACGCAGTATTTT	CASSPGQGRDTQYF
-	TRBV5-1	TRBD2	TRBJ2-1	TGCGCCAGCAGCAACGCGGGAGGGAGCTCCTACAATGAGCAGTTCTTC	CASSNAGGSSYNEQFF
-	TRBV19	TRBD1	TRBJ1-6	TGTGCCACCAAAGCACGGACAGGGACGAATGTTTCACCCCTCCACTTT	CATKARTGTNVSPLHF
-	TRBV11-2	-	TRBJ1-1	TGTGCCAGCAGCTTACAGAACACTGAAGCTTTCTTT	CASSLQNTEAFF
-	TRBV30	-	TRBJ1-1	TGTGCCGGGAAAAACACTGAAGCTTTCTTT	CAGKNTEAFF
few	TRBV11-2	-	TRBJ2-7	TGTGCCAGCAGCTTAGACCCAAACTCCTACGAGCAGTACTTC	CASSLDPNSYEQYF
once	TRBV9	-	TRBJ1-2	TGTGCCAGCAGCGTGTCGGGGGGTGGCTACACCTTC	CASSVSGGGYTF
-	TRBV18	-	TRBJ2-4	TGTGCCAGCTCACGACGTGACAGGGAGGACATTCAGTACTTC	CASSRRDREDIQYF
-	TRBV6-5	-	TRBJ1-1	TGTGCCAGCAGTACAACCGGGACGGCAAACACTGAAGCTTTCTTT	CASSTTGTANTEAFF
-	TRBV5-1	-	TRBJ2-7	TGCGCCAGCACTCCCCGGGGAGGTTCATACGAGCAGTACTTC	CASTPRGGSYEQYF
-	TRBV2	-	TRBJ1-1	TGTGCCAGCGGGTTCAGGGGCGCGAACACTGAAGCTTTCTTT	CASGFRGANTEAFF
-	TRBV19	-	TRBJ1-5	TGTGCCAGTAGTATGTTGCTAGGACAGCCCGATCAGCCCCAGCATTTT	CASSMLLGQPDQPQHF
-	TRBV7-2	-	TRBJ1-2	TGTGCCAGCAGCTTACCTCGGGTTAACTATGGCTACACCTTC	CASSLPRVNYGYTF
-	TRBV29-1	TRBD1	TRBJ2-4	TGCAGCGTTGAGACAGGGAACATTCAGTACTTC	CSVETGNIQYF
few	TRBV18	-	TRBJ2-1	TGTGCCAGCTCACCCAGGTCGCCCGGAGACAATGAGCAGTTCTTC	CASSPRSPGDNEQFF
-	TRBV6-5	-	TRBJ1-1	TGTGCCAGCAGTTACTTGGGACAATTGAACACTGAAGCTTTCTTT	CASSYLGQLNTEAFF
-	TRBV6-6	-	TRBJ1-4	TGTGCCAGCAGTTACTCGCGTAGTGAAAAACTGTTTTTT	CASSYSRSEKLFF
-	TRBV30	-	TRBJ2-1	TGTGCCTGGAGTCCCCCTCGAGTAAATGAGCAGTTCTTC	CAWSPPRVNEQFF
-	TRBV15	-	TRBJ2-7	TGTGCCACCAGCATTGGGGCGGACTCCTACGAGCAGTACTTC	CATSIGADSYEQYF
-	TRBV11-2	TRBD2	TRBJ2-3	TGTGCCAGCAGCTTGACTAGCGGGAGAGGTTTGGATACGCAGTATTTT	CASSLTSGRGLDTQYF
-	TRBV6-6	TRBD1	TRBJ2-7	TGTGCCAGTTCCTCAGGGGGCTACGAGCAGTACTTC	CASSSGGYEQYF
many	TRBV11-3	TRBD2	TRBJ2-1	TGTGCCAGCAGCTTCCGCGCGGGAGTTAACAATGAGCAGTTCTTC	CASSFRAGVNNEQFF
-	TRBV7-3	-	TRBJ2-3	TGTGCCAGCAGCATCGGGCCTGAGGATACGCAGTATTTT	CASSIGPEDTQYF
few	TRBV9	-	TRBJ1-4	TGTGCCAGCAGCCCCCAAGGGGAAAAACTGTTTTTT	CASSPQGEKLFF
-	TRBV7-9	-	TRBJ1-2	TGTGCCAGCAGCTTAGACGGGGGACCTAACTATGGCTACACCTTC	CASSLDGGPNYGYTF
-	TRBV6-5	-	TRBJ1-1	TGTGCCAGCAGTTACGTTACAGGGCTCACTGAAGCTTTCTTT	CASSYVTGLTEAFF
-	TRBV11-2	TRBD2	TRBJ2-1	TGTGCCAGCAGCTCCCCGTGGGGGGGTACCCTCTACAATGAGCAGTTCTTC	CASSSPWGGTLYNEQFF
-	TRBV2	TRBD2	TRBJ2-7	TGTGCCAGCAGTGTGGGGACTAGCGGGAGACGGCAGTACTTC	CASSVGTSGRRQYF
many	TRBV5-4	TRBD2	TRBJ2-1	TGTGCCAGCGGAGGGGTCGGGAGGGCGCCCAATGAGCAGTTCTTC	CASGGVGRAPNEQFF
-	TRBV6-6	TRBD2	TRBJ2-5	TGTGCCAGCAGCCTTACTAGCGGGAGTTCTAGGGGGACCCAGTACTTC	CASSLTSGSSRGTQYF
once	TRBV10-1	TRBD1	TRBJ2-7	TGCGCCAGCAGTGAGTCAGGGGACAGAGCCTACGAGCAGTACTTC	CASSESGDRAYEQYF